The rows below give T cell receptor beta chains drawn from one sample of a study of OX40 agonist ivuxolimab in advanced cancers. Repertoires were generated with immunoSEQ multiplex PCR, while TCRdb's copy carries only in-frame clones and drops some. The sample includes more than 60,000 clones, 70% to 90% seen only once; the top ten take over 3%. Sample: CD4+ or CD8+ T cells sorted from blood, taken in a trial of the OX40 agonist ivuxolimab. Receptors originate from an adult with an advanced solid tumor such as melanoma, head and neck, liver or kidney cancer. CDR3s include the opening cysteine and the closing phenylalanine or tryptophan. The D gene is left open where the match is weak. Size values are once, few and many counts, or a class for expanded clones, and some rows have none.

D gene	clone size	V gene	J gene	CDR3 length	CDR3 DNA	CDR3 protein
-	-	TRBV7-3	TRBJ1-2	15	TGTGCCAGCAGCTTAACGTCAGGGGACGAGGGCGGCTACACCTTC	CASSLTSGDEGGYTF
-	few	TRBV7-2	TRBJ2-4	12	TGTGCCAGCAGCCTTGGACTCGCCATTCAGTACTTC	CASSLGLAIQYF
TRBD1	-	TRBV28	TRBJ2-7	17	TGTGCCAGCAGTCCAAGAATGACAGGGGGGAACTCCTACGAGCAGTACTTC	CASSPRMTGGNSYEQYF
-	-	TRBV27	TRBJ2-3	13	TGTGCCAGCAGTTGGTTCGTCGAGGATACGCAGTATTTT	CASSWFVEDTQYF
-	-	TRBV27	TRBJ2-5	14	TGTGCCAGCAGTTTAGAGGAGGGAGACGAGACCCAGTACTTC	CASSLEEGDETQYF
-	-	TRBV25-1	TRBJ2-1	15	TGTGCCAGCAGTGAATTGGCATCCCCTAAGAATGAGCAGTTCTTC	CASSELASPKNEQFF
TRBD1	-	TRBV27	TRBJ2-7	15	TGTGCCAGCAGTTTGGGTCGACAGGGGGTATACGAGCAGTACTTC	CASSLGRQGVYEQYF
TRBD2	-	TRBV7-6	TRBJ2-2	17	TGTGCCAGCAGCTCTAGCGGGAGGGCCTTAGGGACCGGGGAGCTGTTTTTT	CASSSSGRALGTGELFF
-	once	TRBV5-1	TRBJ2-2	15	TGCGCCAGCAGCTTGGCCGGTGGGAACACCGGGGAGCTGTTTTTT	CASSLAGGNTGELFF
-	-	TRBV18	TRBJ1-1	15	TGTGCCAGCTCACCACCGGGGCGGCAGGACACTGAAGCTTTCTTT	CASSPPGRQDTEAFF
-	-	TRBV5-1	TRBJ2-6	16	TGCGCCAGCAGCTCGATCAGGGCGTCTGGGGCCAACGTCCTGACTTTC	CASSSIRASGANVLTF
-	-	TRBV2	TRBJ2-1	13	TGTGCCAGCAGTACTAGCAGTTACAATGAGCAGTTCTTC	CASSTSSYNEQFF
TRBD1	-	TRBV30	TRBJ1-1	13	TGTGCCTGGAGTGTCGAGGGGGCCACTGAAGCTTTCTTT	CAWSVEGATEAFF
-	-	TRBV7-9	TRBJ1-1	14	TGTGCCAGCAGCTTAATAGGGGACCAAACTGAAGCTTTCTTT	CASSLIGDQTEAFF
-	-	TRBV4-1	TRBJ1-4	14	TGCGCCAGCAGCCGACGGCAGGATAATGAAAAACTGTTTTTT	CASSRRQDNEKLFF
TRBD2	-	TRBV25-1	TRBJ2-7	17	TGTGCCAGCAGTGACCTCCCCGGGACTAGCGACTCCTACGAGCAGTACTTC	CASSDLPGTSDSYEQYF
-	few	TRBV6-6	TRBJ1-5	11	TGTGCCAGCAGCGAAAATCAGCCCCAGCATTTT	CASSENQPQHF
-	-	TRBV6-5	TRBJ2-3	13	TGTGCCAGCAGCAGCGGGTCCACAGATACGCAGTATTTT	CASSSGSTDTQYF
-	once	TRBV30	TRBJ1-4	15	TGTGCCTGGAGGGAACCCGGCCAGGGCCGCGGAAAACTGTTTTTT	CAWREPGQGRGKLFF
TRBD2	-	TRBV18	TRBJ2-5	16	TGTGCCAGCTCACCCCGGGGACTAGCGGAGACGGGGACCCAGTACTTC	CASSPRGLAETGTQYF